This is a list of T cell receptor beta chains from one sample in a study of identical twins. TCRdb re-analysed the 5' RACE reads in MiXCR, keeping a single row per CDR3 protein. The sample carries a few hundred thousand distinct CDR3 sequences, 13% to 15% recorded once. The data were also submitted as part of a second study, on yellow fever vaccine responses in identical twins.

Sequencing used CD4+ T cells sorted from blood. These receptors were obtained from a woman between 18 and 30 years old in good health. Each CDR3 is given with its conserved first and last residue. D genes are given only for firm matches. The size field is filled for only some rows; it gives once, few, many or a size class.

D gene	V gene	J gene	CDR3 length	clone size	CDR3 protein	CDR3 DNA
NA	TRBV5-1	TRBJ2-2	13	few	CASKVANTGELFF	TGCGCCAGCAAAGTAGCGAACACCGGGGAGCTGTTTTTT
TRBD2	TRBV6-1	TRBJ2-1	17	few	CASSETLAGGNYNEQFF	TGTGCCAGCAGTGAAACATTAGCGGGGGGGAATTACAATGAGCAGTTCTTC
NA	TRBV5-1	TRBJ2-2	14	few	CASSLNTRAGELFF	TGCGCCAGCAGCTTGAATACCAGGGCCGGGGAGCTGTTTTTT
TRBD2	TRBV5-1	TRBJ2-2	16	many	CASRPGLAPNTGELFF	TGCGCCAGCCGACCGGGACTAGCGCCAAACACCGGGGAGCTGTTTTTT
NA	TRBV15	TRBJ2-5	15	many	CATSRDPSSEETQYF	TGTGCCACCAGCAGAGATCCTAGCTCTGAAGAGACCCAGTACTTC
TRBD2	TRBV7-3	TRBJ2-1	14	NA	CASSRGLARDEQFF	TGTGCCAGCAGCCGGGGACTAGCGAGGGATGAGCAGTTCTTC
NA	TRBV11-2	TRBJ2-5	16	few	CASSLNPGAGQETQHF	TGTGCCAGCAGCTTAAACCCTGGGGCGGGGCAAGAGACCCAGCACTTC
NA	TRBV9	TRBJ2-5	15	many	CASSVVGTFQETQYF	TGTGCCAGCAGCGTAGTTGGGACTTTTCAAGAGACCCAGTACTTC
NA	TRBV6-1	TRBJ1-5	17	few	CASYISWGLGSNQPQHF	TGTGCCAGCTATATATCCTGGGGGTTGGGGAGCAATCAGCCCCAGCATTTT
NA	TRBV12-3/TRBV12-4	TRBJ1-6	16	few	CASTEGGRTYNSPLHF	TGTGCCAGCACCGAGGGGGGAAGGACCTATAATTCACCCCTCCACTTT
TRBD1	TRBV20-1	TRBJ2-3	15	many	CSARDRGLNTDTQYF	TGCAGTGCCAGGGACAGGGGGCTTAACACAGATACGCAGTATTTT
NA	TRBV24-1	TRBJ2-5	18	few	CATSDPRGQATLEETQYF	TGTGCCACCAGTGATCCCCGCGGGCAGGCGACCTTAGAAGAGACCCAGTACTTC
TRBD1	TRBV3-1	TRBJ2-1	16	NA	CASSQSPGQGAGEQFF	TGTGCCAGCAGCCAATCCCCGGGACAGGGGGCAGGGGAGCAGTTCTTC
TRBD1	TRBV5-1	TRBJ2-3	15	NA	CASRTGQGATDTQYF	TGCGCCAGCAGGACCGGACAGGGGGCCACAGATACGCAGTATTTT
TRBD1	TRBV3-1	TRBJ1-5	14	few	CASSLGTGSQPQHF	TGTGCCAGCAGCCTTGGGACAGGGAGTCAGCCCCAGCATTTT
NA	TRBV6-1	TRBJ2-3	16	NA	CASSPRPGGATDTQYF	TGTGCCAGCAGTCCCCGTCCAGGGGGGGCCACAGATACGCAGTATTTT
NA	TRBV7-8	TRBJ2-3	16	NA	CASSLAQVPSTDTQYF	TGTGCCAGCAGCTTAGCGCAGGTGCCTAGCACAGATACGCAGTATTTT
TRBD2	TRBV18	TRBJ2-1	16	NA	CASSPLRLAGLNEQFF	TGTGCCAGCTCTCCCTTGCGGCTAGCGGGGCTAAATGAGCAGTTCTTC